This entry lists 16 T cell receptor beta chains sequenced from one sample in a study of T cells in Graves' hyperthyroidism and ophthalmopathy. Researchers amplified the TCR beta CDR3 regions from RNA transcripts. With the HTBI primer set, the TCR CDR3 went through a first round of RT-PCR. From the multiplex PCR reads, TCRdb called clonotypes with MiXCR, one entry per CDR3 protein. The sample lists around 700,000 distinct CDR3 sequences, approximately 19% seen once, with over 15% in the top ten. Source material: blood. All receptors derive from a woman aged 45-65 years with Graves' hyperthyroidism that later progressed to Graves' ophthalmopathy.

The chain is built from TRBV27 and TRBJ1-1; no clear D. The CDR3 sequence is 15 residues long. Germline values: CDR1 MNHEY, CDR2 SMNVEV (reference sequence). V lost 6 bases, J lost 1 base, and 15 bases lay in between. Written as DNA, the CDR3 is TGTGCCAGCAGCTTAATCCCAGCGGGGAACACTGAAGCTTTCTTT. Protein product: CASSLIPAGNTEAFF.

With respect to this clonotype: A much larger clone is a single base away; this may be a read error. V and J are TRBV2 and TRBJ2-2; TRBD2 is a possible D gene (6 bases). The CDR3 is 14 amino acids. Germline V gene lookup returns CDR1 SNHLY and CDR2 FYNNEI. As DNA, the CDR3 is TGTGCCAGCAGTGAATCTTGGGTAGGCGGGGAGCTGGTTTTT. This gives the protein CASSESWVGGELVF.

This clonotype was seen a handful of times. This chain connects TRBV19 to TRBJ2-1, with 9 bases lining up with TRBD2. V lost 2 bases to trimming and J lost 5 bases; unmatched junction nucleotides: 4. The CDR3 totals 15 residues. The germline V gene encodes CDR1 LNHDA and CDR2 SQIVND (reference sequence). As DNA, the CDR3 is TGTGCCAGTAGTATAATCGGCGGGGGGGACAATGAGCAGTTCTTC. Its translation: CASSIIGGGDNEQFF.

Ten or more counts support this clonotype. The genes are TRBV6-2 or TRBV6-3 and TRBJ1-2, with TRBD1 matching over 8 bases. Germline trimming cut 6 bases from V and 5 bases from J; bases unmatched to any gene: 8. This CDR3 is 14 amino acids long. Germline loops: CDR1 MNHEY, CDR2 SVGEGT. Here the CDR3 DNA reads TGTGCCAGCAGCAACCGGACAGGGTGGTATGGCTACACCTTC. Translating it yields CASSNRTGWYGYTF.

This rearrangement joins TRBV4-1 to TRBJ1-6; D is uncertain. There are 17 residues in the CDR3. V was trimmed by 1 base and J by 6 bases, leaving 16 bases between them. Germline loops: CDR1 MGHRA, CDR2 YSYEKL. The CDR3, as DNA: TGCGCCAGCAGCCAAGTCGGTGTTCGTCGGAGTAATTCACCCCTCCACTTT. It encodes CASSQVGVRRSNSPLHF.

The V and J genes are TRBV11-3 and TRBJ2-3; TRBD2 is a possible D gene (5 bases). Germline CDR1 is SGHNT and CDR2 is YENEEA. The CDR3 has 17 residues. The ends were cut back, 0 bases at V and 0 bases at J, with 13 bases in the middle. CDR3 sequence: CASSLDYCSGSTDTQYF. In nucleotides, the CDR3 is TGTGCCAGCAGCTTAGATTATTGCAGCGGTAGCACAGATACGCAGTATTTT. Full variable domain (rest looked up from reference TRBV11-3 and TRBJ2-3): EAGVVQSPRYKIIEKKQPVAFWCNPISGHNTLYWYLQNLGQGPELLIRYENEEAVDDSQLPKDRFSAERLKGVDSTLKIQPAELGDSAVYLCASSLDYCSGSTDTQYFGPGTRLTVL.

This sequence joins TRBV27 and TRBJ1-6; D gene unclear. Germline V CDR1 and CDR2: MNHEY, SMNVEV (reference sequence). With 2 bases removed from V and 15 bases from J, the gap between germline ends came to 17 bases. The CDR3 length is 14 residues. The CDR3 region is CASSLEGSGLGLHF. CDR3 nucleotide sequence: TGTGCCAGCAGTTTAGAGGGCTCCGGATTAGGCCTCCACTTT.

Comment on this clonotype: One base away lies a much larger clone, so this may be a sequencing read error. This chain joins TRBV11-1 and TRBJ2-5; 7 bases agree with TRBD1. Germline CDR1 reads SGHAT; CDR2 reads FQDESV (reference sequence). CDR3 length equals 15 residues. The DNA of the CDR3 is TGTGCCAGCAGCCGCGACAGGGTAACGCAAGGGACCCAGTACTTC. Residues: CASSRDRVTQGTQYF.

Points on this clonotype: This could be a read error, since a much larger clone is one nucleotide away. The chain employs TRBV2 and TRBJ1-4; no definite D call. There are 14 residues in the CDR3. CDR1 and CDR2 (germline): SNHLY, FYNNEI. The CDR3 reads CASSVGRTAERLFF. CDR3 sequence (DNA): TGTGCCAGCAGTGTTGGCAGAACCGCTGAAAGACTGTTTTTT.

This clonotype appeared many times. The J gene is TRBJ1-1, the V gene TRBV7-9; D call uncertain. Germline lookup yields CDR1 SEHNR and CDR2 FQNEAQ (reference sequence). This CDR3 has 16 residues. V was pared by 1 base and J by 0 bases, with 12 bases between. The CDR3 DNA follows: TGTGCCAGCAGCTTAGGGGGAGCAGGACTGAACACTGAAGCTTTCTTT. It encodes CASSLGGAGLNTEAFF.

This clonotype was seen more than once but under ten times. The chain carries TRBV6-2 or TRBV6-3 and TRBJ1-2; 9 nucleotides line up with TRBD1. The CDR3 has 12 residues. Germline V gene data show CDR1 as MNHEY and CDR2 as SVGEGT. The junction had 4 bases not matched to a gene; V was cut back by 7 bases and J by 7 bases. CDR3 bases: TGTGCCAGCATGAACAGGGGGCCTGGCTACACCTTC. The encoded protein is CASMNRGPGYTF.

This clonotype was recorded at least ten times. This chain connects TRBV9 to TRBJ1-1, with a possible D match to TRBD1 (5 bases). The CDR3 contains 14 residues. Trimming took off 2 bases at V and 0 bases at J, with 8 bases between the two ends. Germline values: CDR1 SGDLS, CDR2 YYNGEE. The CDR3 is CASSVGDLNTEAFF. In nucleotides, the CDR3 is TGTGCCAGCAGCGTTGGGGACCTGAACACTGAAGCTTTCTTT. The entire variable domain, with the rest obtained from reference TRBV9 and TRBJ1-1, is as follows: DSGVTQTPKHLITATGQRVTLRCSPRSGDLSVYWYQQSLDQGLQFLIQYYNGEERAKGNILERFSAQQFPDLHSELNLSSLELGDSALYFCASSVGDLNTEAFFGQGTRLTVV.

This clonotype turned up a few times. The chain carries TRBV4-2 and TRBJ1-1; TRBD1 might be the D (5 bases). Trimming took 0 bases from V and 6 from J, leaving 14 bases between them. CDR3 size: 15 residues. CDR1 and CDR2 (germline): LGHNA, YNFKEQ. CDR3 loop: CASSQDKQGKAEAFF. The CDR3 DNA reads as TGTGCCAGCAGCCAAGATAAGCAGGGAAAAGCTGAAGCTTTCTTT.

This clonotype was recorded at least ten times. The V and J genes are TRBV7-2 and TRBJ2-1; 15 positions agree with TRBD2. This CDR3 contains 19 residues. CDR1 and CDR2 from the germline V gene are SGHTA and FQGNSA. Unmatched junction bases numbered 14, after V lost 3 bases and J lost 8 bases. This chain's CDR3 is CASSFPDRTSGGGVDEQFF. CDR3 nucleotides: TGTGCCAGCAGCTTCCCCGACAGGACTAGCGGGGGGGGTGTAGATGAGCAGTTCTTC.

This clonotype was counted ten times or more. This chain joins TRBV27 and TRBJ2-5; TRBD2 aligns across 7 bases. The germline V gene has CDR1 MNHEY and CDR2 SMNVEV (reference sequence). The CDR3 consists of 15 residues. Trimming took 3 bases from V and 5 from J; bases not matched to a gene: 9. The CDR3, as DNA: TGTGCCAGCAGTTTCGCGGGGGTGCCTTGGGAGACCCAGTACTTC. Protein sequence: CASSFAGVPWETQYF.

The chain joins TRBV5-4 to TRBJ2-4; D gene ambiguous. The V end lost 0 bases, the J end lost 4 bases, and 11 bases lay between the germline ends. The CDR3 runs to 15 residues. CDR1 is SGHNT, CDR2 YYREEE, per germline (reference sequence). CDR3 bases: TGTGCCAGCAGCTTGGAGGGCACGAGGAAAAACATTCAGTACTTC. This gives the protein CASSLEGTRKNIQYF.